This T cell receptor beta chain was sequenced for a study of T cell changes during pregnancy in multiple sclerosis. Only in-frame clones appear in the TCRdb table, and some are missing; sequencing was by immunoSEQ multiplex PCR. Among approximately 48,000 clones listed, 91% were seen once. The CDR3 loop spans 16 amino acids. The J segment lost 5 bases and the V segment lost 7 bases, leaving 8 bases of the junction unmatched. Looked up from germline, CDR1 is MNHEY and CDR2 is SMNVEV (reference sequence). The chain couples TRBV27 to TRBJ2-1; 13 positions match TRBD2. Sequencing used CD8+ T cells from peripheral blood mononuclear cells, obtained after pregnancy. The receptor comes from a female donor with multiple sclerosis, enrolled in a pregnancy study. CDR3 amino acids: CASTKGTSGKNNEQFF. In nucleotides, the CDR3 is TGTGCCAGCACCAAAGGGACTAGCGGGAAGAACAATGAGCAGTTCTTC.